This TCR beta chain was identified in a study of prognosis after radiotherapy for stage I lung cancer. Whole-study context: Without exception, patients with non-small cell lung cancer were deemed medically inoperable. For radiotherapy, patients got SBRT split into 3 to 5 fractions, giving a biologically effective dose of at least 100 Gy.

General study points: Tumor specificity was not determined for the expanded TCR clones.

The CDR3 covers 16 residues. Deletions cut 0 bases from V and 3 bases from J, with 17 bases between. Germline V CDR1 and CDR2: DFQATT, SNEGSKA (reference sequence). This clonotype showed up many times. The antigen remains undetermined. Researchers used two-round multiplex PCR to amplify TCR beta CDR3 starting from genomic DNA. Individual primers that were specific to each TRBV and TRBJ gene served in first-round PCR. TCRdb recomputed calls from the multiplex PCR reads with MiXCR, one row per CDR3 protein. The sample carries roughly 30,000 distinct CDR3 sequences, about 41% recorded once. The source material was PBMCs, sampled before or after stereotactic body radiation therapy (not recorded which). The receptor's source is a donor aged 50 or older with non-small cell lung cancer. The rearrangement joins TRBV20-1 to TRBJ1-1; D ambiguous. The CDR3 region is CSARDAVPRKDTEAFF. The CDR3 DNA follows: TGCAGTGCTAGAGACGCCGTCCCAAGGAAAGACACTGAAGCTTTCTTT.